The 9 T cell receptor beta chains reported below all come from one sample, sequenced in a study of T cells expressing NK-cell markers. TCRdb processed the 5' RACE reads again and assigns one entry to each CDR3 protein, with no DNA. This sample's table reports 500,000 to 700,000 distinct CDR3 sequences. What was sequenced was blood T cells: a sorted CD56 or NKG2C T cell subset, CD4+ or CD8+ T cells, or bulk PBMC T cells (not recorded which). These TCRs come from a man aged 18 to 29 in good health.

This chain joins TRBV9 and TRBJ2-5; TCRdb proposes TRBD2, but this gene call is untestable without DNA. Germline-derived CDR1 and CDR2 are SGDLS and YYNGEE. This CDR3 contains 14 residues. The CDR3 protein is CASSSGAVRETQYF.

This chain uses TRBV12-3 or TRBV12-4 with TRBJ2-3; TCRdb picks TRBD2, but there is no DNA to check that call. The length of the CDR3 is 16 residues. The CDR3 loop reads CASSPQRGTYTDTQYF.

The CDR3 loop reads CASSSRLEREQFF. The V gene is TRBV5-1, the J gene TRBJ2-1; TCRdb designates TRBD2, a call that cannot be tested without DNA. Germline CDR1 is SGHRS and CDR2 is YFSETQ. The CDR3 has 13 residues.

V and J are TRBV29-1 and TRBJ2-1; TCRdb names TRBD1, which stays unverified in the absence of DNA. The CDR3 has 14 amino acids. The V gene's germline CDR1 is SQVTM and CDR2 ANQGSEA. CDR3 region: CSVVGQGYYNEQFF.

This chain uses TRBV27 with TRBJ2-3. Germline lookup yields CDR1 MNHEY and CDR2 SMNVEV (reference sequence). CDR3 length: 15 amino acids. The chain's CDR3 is CASGLAGVPPDTQYF.

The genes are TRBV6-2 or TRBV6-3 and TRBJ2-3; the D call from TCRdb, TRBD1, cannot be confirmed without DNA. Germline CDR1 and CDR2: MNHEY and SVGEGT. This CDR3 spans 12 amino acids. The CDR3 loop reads CASRPGAHRQYF.

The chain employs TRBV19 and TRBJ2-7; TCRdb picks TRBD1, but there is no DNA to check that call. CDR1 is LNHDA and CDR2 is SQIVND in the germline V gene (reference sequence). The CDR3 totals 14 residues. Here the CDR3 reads CATLYRDRGYEQYF. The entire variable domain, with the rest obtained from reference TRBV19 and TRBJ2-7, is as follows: DGGITQSPKYLFRKEGQNVTLSCEQNLNHDAMYWYRQDPGQGLRLIYYSQIVNDFQKGDIAEGYSVSREKKESFPLTVTSAQKNPTAFYLCATLYRDRGYEQYFGPGTRLTVT.

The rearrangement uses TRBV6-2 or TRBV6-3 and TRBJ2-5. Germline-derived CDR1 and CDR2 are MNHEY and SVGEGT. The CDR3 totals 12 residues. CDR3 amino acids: CASRALRETQYF.

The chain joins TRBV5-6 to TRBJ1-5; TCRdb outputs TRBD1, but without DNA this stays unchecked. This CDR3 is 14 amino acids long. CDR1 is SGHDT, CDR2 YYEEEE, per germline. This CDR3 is CASSLGGGFQPQHF.